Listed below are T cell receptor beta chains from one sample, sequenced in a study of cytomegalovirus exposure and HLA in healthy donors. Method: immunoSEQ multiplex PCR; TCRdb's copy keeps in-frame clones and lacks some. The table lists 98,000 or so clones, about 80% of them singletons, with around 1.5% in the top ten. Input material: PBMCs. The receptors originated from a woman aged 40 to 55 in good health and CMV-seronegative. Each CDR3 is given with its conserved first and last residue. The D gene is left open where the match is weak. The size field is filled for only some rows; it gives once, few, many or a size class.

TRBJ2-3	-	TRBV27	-	CASSFGLSRTDTQYF	TGTGCCAGCAGTTTCGGACTATCTCGCACAGATACGCAGTATTTT
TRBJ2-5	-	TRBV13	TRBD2	CASSSLSVVAGEETQYF	TGTGCCAGCAGCTCCCTCTCGGTGGTAGCGGGAGAAGAGACCCAGTACTTC
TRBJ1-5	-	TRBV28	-	CASSLRAPSNQPQHF	TGTGCCAGCAGTTTACGCGCCCCCAGCAATCAGCCCCAGCATTTT
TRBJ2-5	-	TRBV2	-	CASGRGGMGQETQYF	TGTGCCAGCGGGCGGGGCGGGATGGGCCAAGAGACCCAGTACTTC
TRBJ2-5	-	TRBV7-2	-	CASSPQPLRETQYF	TGTGCCAGCAGCCCTCAACCCTTGCGGGAGACCCAGTACTTC
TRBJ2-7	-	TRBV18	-	CASSPRPPGNNAYEQYF	TGTGCCAGCTCACCACGCCCTCCAGGGAATAACGCCTACGAGCAGTACTTC
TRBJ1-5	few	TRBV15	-	CATSRESVRGRFSNQPQHF	TGTGCCACCAGCAGAGAGTCCGTGCGGGGACGATTTAGCAATCAGCCCCAGCATTTT
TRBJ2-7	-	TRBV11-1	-	CASSLGGRSYEQYF	TGTGCCAGCAGCCTAGGGGGGAGGTCCTACGAGCAGTACTTC
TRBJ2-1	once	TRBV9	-	CASSAPRAGSSYNEQFF	TGTGCCAGCAGCGCCCCCCGAGCGGGCAGCTCCTACAATGAGCAGTTCTTC
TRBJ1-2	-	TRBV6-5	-	CASSYSSNYGYTF	TGTGCCAGCAGTTATTCTTCTAACTATGGCTACACCTTC
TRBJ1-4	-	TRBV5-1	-	CASSLGGPNEKLFF	TGCGCCAGCAGCTTGGGGGGCCCCAATGAAAAACTGTTTTTT
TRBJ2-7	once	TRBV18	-	CASSPQDSTYEQYF	TGTGCCAGCTCACCACAGGACAGTACCTACGAGCAGTACTTC
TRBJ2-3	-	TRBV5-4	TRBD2	CASSLLKLAGVVDTQYF	TGTGCCAGCAGCCTACTAAAACTAGCGGGAGTGGTAGATACGCAGTATTTT
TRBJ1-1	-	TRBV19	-	CASSRRSNQGLLAFF	TGTGCCAGTAGTCGGCGGTCAAACCAGGGCTTGCTCGCTTTCTTT
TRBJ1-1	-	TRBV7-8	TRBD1	CASSLHRDRVFTEAFF	TGTGCCAGCAGCCTCCACCGGGACAGGGTGTTCACTGAAGCTTTCTTT
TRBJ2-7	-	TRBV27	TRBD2	CASSSSGRSSHEQYF	TGTGCCAGCAGTTCCAGCGGGAGATCATCCCACGAGCAGTACTTC
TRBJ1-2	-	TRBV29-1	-	CSVEPEGVYGYTF	TGCAGCGTTGAACCCGAGGGGGTCTATGGCTACACCTTC
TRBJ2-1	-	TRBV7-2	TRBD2	CASSSLAGYYNEQFF	TGTGCCAGCAGCTCACTAGCGGGATACTACAATGAGCAGTTCTTC
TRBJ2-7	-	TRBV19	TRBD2	CASGGRESYEQYF	TGTGCCAGTGGGGGGAGGGAATCCTACGAGCAGTACTTC
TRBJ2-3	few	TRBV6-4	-	CASSDSHGGTDTQYF	TGTGCCAGCAGTGATTCCCACGGGGGCACAGATACGCAGTATTTT
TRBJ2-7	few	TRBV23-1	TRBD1	CASSQSQIPTGIYEQYF	TGCGCCAGCAGTCAATCGCAAATCCCGACAGGGATCTACGAGCAGTACTTC
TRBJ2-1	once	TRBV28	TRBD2	CASSIRTSTIWYNEQFF	TGTGCCAGCAGTATCAGGACTAGCACTATATGGTACAATGAGCAGTTCTTC
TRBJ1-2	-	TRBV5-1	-	CASIKRDFLGSYGYTF	TGCGCCAGCATCAAAAGGGACTTTTTAGGGAGCTATGGCTACACCTTC
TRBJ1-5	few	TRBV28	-	CASSLRGGNQPQHF	TGTGCCAGCAGTCTCAGGGGAGGCAATCAGCCCCAGCATTTT
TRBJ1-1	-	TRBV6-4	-	CASSDSPRGGGTEAFF	TGTGCCAGCAGTGACTCCCCGAGGGGGGGAGGAACTGAAGCTTTCTTT
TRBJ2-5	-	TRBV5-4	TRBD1	CASSQMTGAIETQYF	TGTGCCAGCAGCCAAATGACAGGGGCTATAGAGACCCAGTACTTC
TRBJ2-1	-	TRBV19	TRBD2	CATVSGTNNEQFF	TGTGCCACCGTTAGCGGGACTAACAATGAGCAGTTCTTC
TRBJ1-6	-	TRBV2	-	CASGQEGNSPLHF	TGTGCCAGCGGTCAAGAGGGGAATTCACCCCTCCACTTT
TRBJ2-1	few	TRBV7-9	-	CASSLLTGRGHEQFF	TGTGCCAGCAGCTTACTGACAGGTCGGGGCCATGAGCAGTTCTTC
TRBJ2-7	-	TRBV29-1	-	CSVERVSGTLVDEQYF	TGCAGCGTTGAGAGGGTGTCCGGGACTTTAGTTGACGAGCAGTACTTC
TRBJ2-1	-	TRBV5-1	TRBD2	CASSLSTSGTTYNEQFF	TGCGCCAGCAGCCTATCGACTAGCGGGACCACCTACAATGAGCAGTTCTTC
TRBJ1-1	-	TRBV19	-	CASSPPQFNTEAFF	TGTGCCAGTAGCCCCCCCCAGTTTAACACTGAAGCTTTCTTT
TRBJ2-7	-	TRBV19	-	CASSIDWNAPRNEQYF	TGTGCCAGTAGTATAGATTGGAACGCGCCGAGGAACGAGCAGTACTTC
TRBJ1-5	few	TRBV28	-	CASSFRQALHF	TGTGCCAGCAGCTTTCGACAGGCGCTGCATTTT
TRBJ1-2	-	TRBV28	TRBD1	CASSLLREGAHGYTF	TGTGCCAGCAGCCTTCTTCGGGAGGGGGCCCATGGCTACACCTTC
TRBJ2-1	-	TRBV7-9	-	CASSLDRGGEQFF	TGTGCCAGCAGCTTAGATAGGGGTGGTGAGCAGTTCTTC
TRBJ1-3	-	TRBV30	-	CAWIPRRSSSGNTIYF	TGTGCCTGGATCCCCCGTCGATCCAGCTCTGGAAACACCATATATTTT
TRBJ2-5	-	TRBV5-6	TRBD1	CASSGQAVETQYF	TGTGCCAGCAGCGGACAGGCCGTCGAGACCCAGTACTTC
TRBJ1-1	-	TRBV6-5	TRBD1	CASSYLPGQGNTEAFF	TGTGCCAGCAGTTACCTACCAGGACAGGGGAACACTGAAGCTTTCTTT
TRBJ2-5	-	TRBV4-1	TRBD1	CASSQVLPGQGVSYEETQYF	TGCGCCAGCAGCCAAGTTCTCCCGGGACAGGGGGTGTCGTACGAAGAGACCCAGTACTTC
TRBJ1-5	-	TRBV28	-	CASKAGVFNQPQHF	TGTGCCAGCAAGGCAGGGGTCTTCAATCAGCCCCAGCATTTT
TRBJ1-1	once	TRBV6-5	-	CASRVGLLGEAFF	TGTGCCAGCAGAGTGGGACTCTTGGGTGAAGCTTTCTTT
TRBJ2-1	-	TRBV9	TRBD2	CASSAPGLAVQGGNEQFF	TGTGCCAGCAGCGCTCCGGGACTAGCGGTCCAAGGGGGGAATGAGCAGTTCTTC
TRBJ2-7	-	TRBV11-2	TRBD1	CASSAPPGQVLQNSYEQYF	TGTGCCAGCAGCGCCCCCCCGGGACAGGTCCTCCAAAACTCCTACGAGCAGTACTTC
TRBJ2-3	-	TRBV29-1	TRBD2	CSVWTSGRLNTQYF	TGCAGCGTCTGGACTAGCGGGAGATTAAATACGCAGTATTTT
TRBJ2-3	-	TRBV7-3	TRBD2	CASSLRLAGTDTQYF	TGTGCCAGCAGCTTAAGACTAGCGGGAACAGATACGCAGTATTTT
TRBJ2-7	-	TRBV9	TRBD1	CASSGGQGHYEQYF	TGTGCCAGCAGCGGGGGACAGGGACACTACGAGCAGTACTTC
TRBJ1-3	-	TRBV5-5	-	CASSPPHSGNTIYF	TGTGCCAGCAGCCCGCCTCACAGTGGAAACACCATATATTTT
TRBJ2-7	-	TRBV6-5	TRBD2	CASSSVNGGTLPNF	TGTGCCAGCAGTTCGGTCAACGGGGGGACGCTGCCTAACTTC
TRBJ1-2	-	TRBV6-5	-	CASSPDLRGAGGYTF	TGTGCCAGCAGCCCAGATCTCAGGGGCGCAGGTGGCTACACCTTC
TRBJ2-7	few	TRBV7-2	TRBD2	CASSRLGLAVTYEQYF	TGTGCCAGCAGTCGACTCGGACTAGCGGTTACCTACGAGCAGTACTTC
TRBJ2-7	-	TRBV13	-	CASSSMTRSSYEQYF	TGTGCCAGCAGCTCCATGACGCGGAGCTCCTACGAGCAGTACTTC
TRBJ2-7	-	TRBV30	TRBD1	CAWAWTGPPYEQYF	TGTGCCTGGGCCTGGACAGGACCACCCTACGAGCAGTACTTC
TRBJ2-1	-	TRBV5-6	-	CASSLPIYLNEQFF	TGTGCCAGCAGCTTACCGATATACTTGAATGAGCAGTTCTTC
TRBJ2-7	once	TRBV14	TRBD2	CASSQGGLVIVNEQYF	TGTGCCAGCAGCCAAGGGGGACTAGTCATCGTCAACGAGCAGTACTTC
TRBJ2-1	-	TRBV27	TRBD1	CASRGQGYNEQFF	TGTGCCAGCAGGGGACAGGGTTACAATGAGCAGTTCTTC
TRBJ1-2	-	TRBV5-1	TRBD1	CASSSTGPYGYTF	TGCGCCAGCAGCTCGACAGGGCCCTATGGCTACACCTTC
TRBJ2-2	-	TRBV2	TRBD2	CASNLAGENTGELFF	TGTGCCAGCAATTTGGCGGGAGAGAACACCGGGGAGCTGTTTTTT
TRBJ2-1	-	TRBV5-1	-	CASSPFSYNEQFF	TGCGCCAGCAGTCCTTTCTCCTACAATGAGCAGTTCTTC
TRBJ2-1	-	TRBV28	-	CASSSRDLTAYNEQFF	TGTGCCAGCAGTTCTCGGGACTTGACAGCCTACAATGAGCAGTTCTTC